Listed here are 6 T cell receptor beta chains from one sample, sequenced in a study of T cell responses to AZD1222 COVID-19 vaccine. Sequencing used immunoSEQ multiplex PCR; TCRdb keeps in-frame clones, though not all of them. The sample carries 15,000 to 18,000 clones, 88% recorded once. The input for sequencing was peripheral blood, taken 28 days after the second AZD1222 dose. Receptors originate from an adult who received the AZD1222 COVID-19 vaccine.

The chain recombines TRBV19 with TRBJ2-1; possibly TRBD2 for D (5 bases). The ends were cut back, 7 bases at V and 0 bases at J, with 10 bases in the middle. This CDR3 has 14 amino acids. CDR1 and CDR2 (germline): LNHDA, SQIVND (reference sequence). CDR3 bases: TGTGCCAGTAAGAGGGAAAGCTCCTACAATGAGCAGTTCTTC. Encoded protein: CASKRESSYNEQFF.

This clone was observed a single time. This chain uses TRBV28 with TRBJ1-1, with 8 bases that match TRBD1. Germline V CDR1 and CDR2: MDHEN, SYDVKM. This CDR3 has 15 residues. V was clipped by 5 bases and J by 2 bases; unmatched bases: 7. CDR3 sequence reads: CASSPPDRGNTEAFF. CDR3 bases: TGTGCCAGCAGTCCCCCCGACAGGGGTAACACTGAAGCTTTCTTT.

This CDR3 is CASRPVSTSTDTQYF. The CDR3 DNA is TGTGCCAGCAGACCAGTGTCGACTAGCACAGATACGCAGTATTTT. The chain is built from TRBV6-5 and TRBJ2-3; D remains unclear. CDR3 length equals 15 residues. With 6 bases removed from V and 0 bases from J, the gap between germline ends came to 13 bases. CDR1 is MNHEY and CDR2 is SVGAGI in the germline V gene.

The V and J genes are TRBV28 and TRBJ1-5; D may be TRBD1 (5 bases). Germline CDR1 reads MDHEN; CDR2 reads SYDVKM. The V gene lost 5 bases and the J gene lost 0 bases, with 17 bases spanning the gap. This CDR3 is built from 17 residues. Written as DNA, the CDR3 is TGTGCCAGCAGTGTCGGGACCTCAAAGCTTAGCAATCAGCCCCAGCATTTT. It specifies CASSVGTSKLSNQPQHF.

The chain combines TRBV28 with TRBJ1-2, with D possibly being TRBD1 (6 bases). This CDR3 has 14 amino acids. Germline assignment: CDR1 MDHEN and CDR2 SYDVKM. V lost 3 bases, J lost 3 bases, and 11 bases lay in between. The CDR3 coding sequence is TGTGCCAGCAGTTTGGGGGCCAAGCACTATGGCTACACCTTC. Translated: CASSLGAKHYGYTF.

The CDR3 reads CASSQAAPGETQYF. CDR3 bases: TGCGCCAGCAGCCAGGCCGCCCCCGGAGAGACCCAGTACTTC. The rearrangement links TRBV4-1 to TRBJ2-5; D remains ambiguous. The CDR3 totals 14 residues. CDR1 and CDR2 (germline): MGHRA, YSYEKL. Trimming removed 3 bases from V and 4 bases from J, with 12 bases in between.